The T cell receptor (beta chain) described here comes from a study of T cells in Graves' hyperthyroidism and ophthalmopathy. The investigators amplified TCR beta CDR3 regions from RNA transcripts. First-round RT-PCR with HTBI primers amplified the TCR CDR3 region. MiXCR, run by TCRdb on the multiplex PCR reads, gives a single entry per CDR3 protein. The table shows 300,000 to 450,000 distinct CDR3 sequences, with 15% to 17% occurring only once. Source material for PBMCs was around 10 ml fresh peripheral blood. Germline V gives CDR1 MNHEY, CDR2 SMNVEV (reference sequence). The CDR3 runs to 14 residues. V lost 7 bases, J lost 4 bases, and 9 bases stayed unmatched.

The genes are TRBV27 and TRBJ2-7; 8 bases agree with TRBD2. The source material was blood. This clonotype was sampled from a woman aged 18-29 years with Graves' hyperthyroidism that later progressed to Graves' ophthalmopathy. The CDR3 loop reads CASKITGGPYEQYF. CDR3 nucleotide sequence: TGTGCCAGCAAGATTACGGGAGGGCCTTACGAGCAGTACTTC.